This TCR beta chain originates from a study of OX40 agonist ivuxolimab in advanced cancers. Across the whole study: In three patients, partial responses were observed, one with hepatocellular carcinoma and two with cutaneous melanoma.

Per the germline V gene, CDR1 is SGHAT and CDR2 is FQNNGV. Unmatched junction bases numbered 5, after V lost 5 bases and J lost 4 bases. CDR3 length: 15 amino acids. Comment on this clone: The antigen is undetermined. The sample holds other DNA sequences that translate to the same CDR3.

Profiled with immunoSEQ multiplex PCR; TCRdb holds only in-frame clones, not every one. The data contain almost 90,000 clones, approximately 91% of them singletons. Study observations and caveats: People who partly responded at 0.1-3.0 mg/kg had some of the least clonal expansion seen. Which antigen the expanded peripheral T cells recognized is unknown.

The clonotype originates from an adult with an advanced solid tumor such as melanoma, head and neck, liver or kidney cancer. The V call is TRBV11-2, the J call TRBJ2-1; 10 bases match TRBD2. Sequenced material: CD4+ or CD8+ T cells sorted from blood, taken in a trial of the OX40 agonist ivuxolimab. CDR3: CASSPLAGAYNEQFF. The CDR3 DNA reads as TGTGCCAGCAGCCCTCTAGCGGGAGCTTACAATGAGCAGTTCTTC.